Each of the 20 T cell receptor beta chains below was sequenced from the same sample in a study of control samples from healthy donors and cancer patients. TCRdb keeps only in-frame clones here, not all; method: immunoSEQ multiplex PCR. Altogether about 410,000 clones are present, 80% to 95% being singletons, with the ten largest covering 5.5% to 7.5%. Sequenced material: PBMCs. Receptor source: a man between 40 and 49 years old with head and neck cancer.

V is TRBV4-2 and J is TRBJ1-1; D perhaps matches TRBD1 (5 bases). The CDR3 totals 14 residues. Germline V gives CDR1 LGHNA, CDR2 YNFKEQ. With 1 base removed from V and 11 bases from J, the gap between germline ends came to 17 bases. The CDR3 here is CASSQVAATGGAFF. DNA of the CDR3: TGTGCCAGCAGCCAAGTAGCAGCGACTGGGGGGGCTTTCTTT.

This clone is a singleton in its sample. This chain connects TRBV11-2 to TRBJ1-4, with D hard to call. Per germline, CDR1 SGHAT and CDR2 FQNNGV. This CDR3 is 14 amino acids long. The ends were cut back, 0 bases at V and 4 bases at J, with 6 bases in the middle. CDR3 region: CASSLDGYNEKLFF. CDR3 sequence (DNA): TGTGCCAGCAGCTTAGATGGTTATAATGAAAAACTGTTTTTT.

The chain uses TRBV10-1 and TRBJ2-7; D unresolved. CDR1 and CDR2 from the germline V gene are WNHNN and SYGVQD (reference sequence). The CDR3 spans 16 residues. V lost 3 bases and J 1 base, leaving 16 bases between the germline ends. In DNA form, the CDR3 reads TGCGCCAGCAGTGAAAGTATACGGGCGGCTTCCTACGAGCAGTACTTC. Its protein is CASSESIRAASYEQYF.

This clone was picked up one time. The chain carries TRBV7-2 and TRBJ2-6; TRBD2 agrees at 7 bases. The CDR3 covers 17 residues. The V gene's germline CDR1 is SGHTA and CDR2 FQGNSA. The V and J ends lost 1 base and 4 bases, in that order; junction bases with no gene match: 7. The CDR3 sequence is CASSLVQGGRGANVLTF. CDR3 DNA sequence: TGTGCCAGCAGCTTAGTCCAGGGAGGGAGAGGGGCCAACGTCCTGACTTTC.

The V gene is TRBV28, the J gene TRBJ2-2, with 7 nucleotides matching TRBD1. The CDR3 extends over 14 amino acids. V shed 5 bases, J shed 6 bases, and the junction held 6 bases outside the gene matches. Looked up from germline, CDR1 is MDHEN and CDR2 is SYDVKM. The CDR3 DNA reads TGTGCCAGCAGTATATCAAGGGGGCCCGGGGAGCTGTTTTTT. It codes for CASSISRGPGELFF.

The chain recombines TRBV4-2 with TRBJ2-5; 7 bases agree with TRBD1. Germline loops: CDR1 LGHNA, CDR2 YNFKEQ. The CDR3 is 15 amino acids. V was pared by 1 base and J by 3 bases, with 5 bases of the junction left unmatched. CDR3 sequence reads: CASSQVDRDEETQYF. The CDR3 DNA is TGTGCCAGCAGCCAAGTTGACAGGGACGAAGAGACCCAGTACTTC.

The chain employs TRBV27 and TRBJ1-2; possible D gene TRBD1, 5 bases. Germline lookup yields CDR1 MNHEY and CDR2 SMNVEV (reference sequence). V lost 6 bases to trimming and J lost 2 bases, with 13 bases between them. The CDR3 spans 14 residues. CDR3 in amino acids: CASSYRGSNYGYTF. CDR3 DNA sequence: TGTGCCAGCAGCTACCGGGGCAGCAACTATGGCTACACCTTC.

This chain links TRBV20-1 with TRBJ2-4; TRBD1 is a possible D gene (6 bases). The CDR3 covers 10 residues. The V end was cut by 5 bases, the J end by 13 bases, with 12 bases between. CDR1 and CDR2 (germline): DFQATT, SNEGSKA (reference sequence). The CDR3 region is CSAGTGKQYF. The CDR3 DNA reads as TGCAGTGCTGGTACAGGGAAACAGTACTTC.

The V gene is TRBV19, the J gene TRBJ1-5; D is unresolved. The CDR3 covers 15 residues. CDR1 is LNHDA and CDR2 is SQIVND in the germline V gene (reference sequence). Trimming pared 2 bases from V and 0 bases from J, leaving 8 bases between. The CDR3 here is CASSITDYSNQPQHF. CDR3 sequence (DNA): TGTGCCAGTAGTATAACAGACTATAGCAATCAGCCCCAGCATTTT.

The chain employs TRBV5-6 and TRBJ2-1; TRBD2 agrees at 7 bases. The junction had 6 bases not matched to a gene; V was cut back by 0 bases and J by 6 bases. The CDR3 spans 15 residues. Germline CDR1 reads SGHDT; CDR2 reads YYEEEE. DNA for the CDR3: TGTGCCAGCAGCTTGGAATTGAGCGGGGCCAATGAGCAGTTCTTC. Residues: CASSLELSGANEQFF. The full variable domain, rest sourced from reference TRBV5-6 and TRBJ2-1, is DAGVTQSPTHLIKTRGQQVTLRCSPKSGHDTVSWYQQALGQGPQFIFQYYEEEERQRGNFPDRFSGHQFPNYSSELNVNALLLGDSALYLCASSLELSGANEQFFGPGTRLTVL.

This clone was recorded a few times. The V call is TRBV28, the J call TRBJ2-3, with TRBD2 as a possible D gene (7 bases). Germline CDR1 is MDHEN and CDR2 is SYDVKM. Trimming took 4 bases from V and 4 from J, leaving 24 bases between them. The CDR3 covers 18 residues. CDR3 in DNA: TGTGCCAGCAGTTACTCCCCTGTTCTAGCGGAGGGGGCAGATACGCAGTATTTT. Its translation is CASSYSPVLAEGADTQYF.

The chain is built from TRBV3-1 (or the pseudogene TRBV3-2) and TRBJ1-2; perhaps TRBD1 as D (5 bases). The CDR3 runs 15 residues. Trimming left V 0 bases short and J 5 bases short, with 13 bases between. CDR1 is LGHDT and CDR2 is YNNKEL in the germline V gene (reference sequence). The DNA for the CDR3 is TGTGCCAGCAGCCAAGAGCAGGGACGGAATTATGGCTACACCTTC. Translating it yields CASSQEQGRNYGYTF.

The chain couples TRBV6-5 to TRBJ2-7; no firm D call. The CDR3 is made up of 13 amino acids. The germline V gene encodes CDR1 MNHEY and CDR2 SVGAGI. Trimming pared 6 bases from V and 3 bases from J, leaving 12 bases between. The CDR3 region is CASRPGPLYEQYF. DNA for the CDR3: TGTGCCAGCAGACCCGGGCCCCTCTACGAGCAGTACTTC.

The chain combines TRBV7-6 with TRBJ1-2; 7 bases match TRBD1. J gave up 4 bases and V 5 bases, and 4 bases lay outside the gene matches. There are 13 residues in the CDR3. Germline V gives CDR1 SGHVS, CDR2 FNYEAQ. The CDR3 here is CASSRGTAYGYTF. The CDR3 DNA is TGTGCCAGCAGCCGGGGGACAGCCTATGGCTACACCTTC.

The chain carries TRBV6-5 and TRBJ2-7; 11 positions agree with TRBD1. This CDR3 is built from 15 residues. Trimming cost V 10 bases and J 6 bases; bases outside gene matches: 14. The V gene's germline CDR1 is MNHEY and CDR2 SVGAGI. The chain's CDR3 is CATHTTRTGGSEQYF. In nucleotides, the CDR3 is TGTGCCACACACACTACTCGGACAGGGGGCTCCGAGCAGTACTTC.

This clone was detected once. V gene TRBV6-5 combines with J gene TRBJ2-7; 11 nucleotides agree with TRBD2. Germline CDR1 reads MNHEY; CDR2 reads SVGAGI. V lost 7 bases to trimming and J lost 6 bases; unmatched junction nucleotides: 11. The CDR3 contains 15 residues. In nucleotides, the CDR3 is TGTGCCAGCAATACTAATAGCGGGAGGGCGGTCGAGCAGTACTTC. It specifies CASNTNSGRAVEQYF.

The chain uses TRBV18 and TRBJ2-7; 7 positions agree with TRBD1. After removal of 5 bases from V and 1 base from J, the junction contained 2 bases not matched to a gene. The CDR3 is 13 amino acids. Germline CDR1 and CDR2: KGHSH and LQKENI. The CDR3 loop reads CASSSGQSYEQYF. The CDR3 DNA follows: TGTGCCAGCTCATCGGGACAGTCCTACGAGCAGTACTTC.

The chain couples TRBV5-3 to TRBJ2-7, with unresolved D. TRBV5-3 is an ORF, and what it does is uncertain. The V end was cut by 3 bases, the J end by 2 bases, with 12 bases between. CDR3 length: 14 residues. CDR3 protein: CARSCRTDTYEQYF. CDR3 sequence (DNA): TGTGCCAGAAGCTGTAGGACCGACACCTACGAGCAGTACTTC.

The chain links TRBV5-1 to TRBJ2-1, with 8 bases lining up with TRBD1. This CDR3 has 14 residues. The V gene's germline CDR1 is SGHRS and CDR2 YFSETQ. The V gene end was trimmed by 0 bases and the J gene end by 8 bases; junction bases not matched to a gene: 4. CDR3 DNA sequence: TGCGCCAGCAGCTTGGCCGGACAGGGCCATGAGCAGTTCTTC. Translated, it gives CASSLAGQGHEQFF.

The chain has TRBV12-5 and TRBJ1-1, with D unresolved. This CDR3 contains 13 residues. Germline loops: CDR1 LGHNT, CDR2 FRNRAP. Trimming shortened V by 4 bases and J by 2 bases, and 8 bases separated the two germline ends. The DNA of the CDR3 is TGTGCTAGTGGTTATAACACAAACACTGAAGCTTTCTTT. Amino acids: CASGYNTNTEAFF.